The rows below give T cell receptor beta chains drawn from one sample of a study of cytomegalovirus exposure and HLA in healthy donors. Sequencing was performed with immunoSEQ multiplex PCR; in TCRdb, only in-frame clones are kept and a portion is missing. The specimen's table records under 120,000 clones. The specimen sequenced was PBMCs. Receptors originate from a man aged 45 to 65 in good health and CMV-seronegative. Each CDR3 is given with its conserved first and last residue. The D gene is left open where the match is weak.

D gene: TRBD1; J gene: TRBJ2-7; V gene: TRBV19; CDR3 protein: CASSETGQGSYEQYF; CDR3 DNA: TGTGCCAGTAGTGAAACGGGACAGGGGTCCTACGAGCAGTACTTC
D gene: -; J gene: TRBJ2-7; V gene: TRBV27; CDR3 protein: CASSLLHSYEQYF; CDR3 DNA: TGTGCCAGCAGTCTACTGCATTCCTACGAGCAGTACTTC
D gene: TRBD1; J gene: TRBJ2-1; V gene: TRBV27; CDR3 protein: CASSLRDSSYNEQFF; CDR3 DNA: TGTGCCAGCAGTCTCCGGGACAGTTCCTACAATGAGCAGTTCTTC
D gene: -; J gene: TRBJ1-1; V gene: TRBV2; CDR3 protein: CASSVTGKNTEAFF; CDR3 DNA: TGTGCCAGCAGTGTAACAGGGAAGAACACTGAAGCTTTCTTT
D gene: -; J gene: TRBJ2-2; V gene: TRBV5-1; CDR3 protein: CASSPPYSGQYTGELFF; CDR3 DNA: TGCGCCAGCAGCCCGCCCTATTCGGGACAATACACCGGGGAGCTGTTTTTT
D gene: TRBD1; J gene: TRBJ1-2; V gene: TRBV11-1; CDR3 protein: CASSSYRGANYGYTF; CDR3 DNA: TGTGCCAGCAGCTCTTACAGGGGAGCTAACTATGGCTACACCTTC
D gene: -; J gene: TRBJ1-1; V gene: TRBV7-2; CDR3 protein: CASSLRMNTEAFF; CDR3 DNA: TGTGCCAGCAGCTTGCGGATGAACACTGAAGCTTTCTTT
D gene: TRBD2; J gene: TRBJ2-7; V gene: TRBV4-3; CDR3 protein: CASSQERRGKQYF; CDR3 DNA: TGCGCCAGCAGCCAAGAACGGCGGGGGAAGCAGTACTTC
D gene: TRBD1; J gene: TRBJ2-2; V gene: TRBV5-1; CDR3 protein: CASSWSDRGSGELFF; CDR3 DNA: TGCGCCAGCAGCTGGTCAGACAGGGGTAGCGGGGAGCTGTTTTTT
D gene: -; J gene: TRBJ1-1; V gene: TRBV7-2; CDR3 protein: CASSFRSLAEAFF; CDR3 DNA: TGTGCCAGCAGCTTTCGAAGTCTAGCTGAAGCTTTCTTT
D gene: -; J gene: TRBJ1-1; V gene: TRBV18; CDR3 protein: CASSPTTGPVNTEAFF; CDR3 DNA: TGTGCCAGCTCACCTACGACAGGCCCAGTGAACACTGAAGCTTTCTTT
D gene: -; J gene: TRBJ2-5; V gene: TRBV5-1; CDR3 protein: CASSSGPQETQYF; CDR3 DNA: TGCGCCAGCAGCAGCGGACCGCAAGAGACCCAGTACTTC